This TCR beta chain was sequenced in a study of Graves' ophthalmopathy and Graves' hyperthyroidism. Study-wide results and limits: Blood contained most expanded thyroid clonotypes exceeding 0.001 frequency.

As the template, RNA transcripts were used to amplify TCR beta CDR3 regions. The library came from an HTBI-primed first-round RT-PCR and a second-round multiplex PCR. TCRdb used MiXCR to reprocess the multiplex PCR reads, holding one entry per CDR3 protein. This sample has almost 750,000 distinct CDR3 sequences, with 40% found just once. This clonotype was seen ten or more times. What it binds is not known. The germline V gene encodes CDR1 DFQATT and CDR2 SNEGSKA (reference sequence). There are 13 residues in the CDR3. The V and J ends lost 0 bases and 3 bases respectively, with 8 bases between them. The chain recombines TRBV20-1 with TRBJ1-1; D not resolved. What was sequenced was peripheral blood. The TCR comes from an adult man with Graves' ophthalmopathy. The CDR3 DNA is TGCAGTGCTAGAGACGCCCTGTACACTGAAGCTTTCTTT. Amino acids: CSARDALYTEAFF.